This TCR beta chain was documented in a study of blood T cell repertoires in COVID-19. The overall study: PBMCs, B-cell-depleted T cells, or T cells provided the cDNA or gDNA that made up the material.

The assay was immunoSEQ multiplex PCR, and TCRdb's table has in-frame clones only and misses some. The table includes approximately 300,000 clones, more than 65% detected once. With V trimmed by 0 bases and J by 8 bases, 5 bases remained unmatched. CDR3 length: 14 amino acids. Germline V gives CDR1 SGHRS, CDR2 YFSETQ. This clonotype was sampled from a person aged 65 to 85 with COVID-19, enrolled during active disease. This chain connects TRBV5-1 to TRBJ1-2, with TRBD1 identical over 9 bases. The material sequenced was peripheral blood. CDR3 in amino acids: CASSLGGTGRGYTF. In DNA form, the CDR3 reads TGCGCCAGCAGCTTGGGAGGGACAGGGAGAGGCTACACCTTC.